This TCR beta chain derives from a study of tumor-infiltrating lymphocytes in localized non-small cell lung cancer. The repertoire was sequenced with immunoSEQ multiplex PCR; TCRdb's copy has only in-frame clones and lacks some. The profile covers 20,000 to 25,000 clones, with approximately 59% appearing a single time and roughly 5% taken by the ten largest. The CDR3 is 14 residues long. Looked up from germline, CDR1 is MNHNS and CDR2 is SASEGT. V lost 7 bases, J lost 0 bases, and 13 bases lay in between. This chain connects TRBV6-1 to TRBJ2-7; possible D gene TRBD2, 5 bases. The sequencing sample was made of lung tumor tissue. This TCR derives from a human donor with non-small cell lung cancer. The chain's CDR3 is CASTVEESSYEQYF. The CDR3, as DNA: TGTGCCAGCACTGTGGAGGAGAGCTCCTACGAGCAGTACTTC.